This entry is about one T cell receptor (beta chain). Its antigen is as yet unknown. The data were obtained in a study of CXCR3-negative and CXCR3-positive naive CD8 T cells. Study details: Cumulative TRB read yield was 130 million to 150 million, averaging about 1.5 +/- 0.3 million per library.

The CDR3 covers 15 residues. Germline loops: CDR1 KGHSH, CDR2 LQKENI. UMI-labeled TRB cDNA libraries were prepared by 5' RACE. TCRdb re-called the 5' RACE reads; every CDR3 protein appears as one record, without DNA. The sample includes about 110,000 distinct CDR3 sequences. The study's findings and limits: Greater hydrophobicity was found in TRB CDR3s of CXCR3-positive naive cells than of CXCR3-negative naive cells. Similar levels of surface CD5 were seen between naive subsets; TCR strength was inferred from TRB CDR3 properties.

Triplicates of 300,000 cells were sorted from each CD8+ T cell subset. Material: naive CXCR3+ CD8+ T cells from blood. Subset given: CD45RO-CCR7+CD27+CD95- naive CD8+ T cells expressing CXCR3 (TNR3+). The receptor comes from a human donor in good health. Some clones in this sample may be carry-over from other donors' samples. The chain links TRBV18 to TRBJ2-3; TCRdb returns TRBD1, unconfirmable since there is no DNA. CDR3 sequence reads: CASSPTGPPTDTQYF.